The T cell receptor beta chain under discussion was sequenced for a study of metastatic and nonmetastatic thyroid tumors (dated by TCRdb to the early 2020s). Broadly, across the study: The researchers compared repertoires between peripheral blood samples and tumor or nodule tissue samples from patients with malignant or benign thyroid disease.

Here is what the overall study found, with its caveats: In both blood and tumor samples, malignant tumors were reported to have significantly higher TCR beta diversity than benign nodules.

At the junction V is shortened by 6 bases and J by 6 bases; bases outside the gene matches: 2. CDR1 and CDR2 (KGHSH, LQKENI) derive from the germline V gene. Its CDR3 holds 12 amino acids, cysteine through phenylalanine. Solely the CDR3 DNA is kept, with 36 bases framed from the first base. Libraries were constructed by PCR. Instrument used: Illumina HiSeq 4000. High-throughput sequencing was used to profile the CDR3 region of the TCR beta-chain in every patient. The published analysis was carried out like this. The researchers built a classifier to tell apart papillary thyroid cancer patients with distant metastasis, based on CDR3 differences among clinicopathological groups. To measure repertoire diversity the researchers used the Shannon index, while the Morisita-Horn index served to gauge how similar the tumor and blood repertoires were. The raw public data were reprocessed by TCRdb itself: fastp quality trimming at Q25, MiXCR clonotype calling, in-frame beta chains only. The authors' filters were not applied to this entry. This sample comprises approximately 30,000 clones, roughly a quarter of them detected only once. The ten largest clones take up around 2.5% of the sample.

None of the patients had been given any treatment before thyroid surgery. Patient clinical samples collected from about 2012 to 2019 were retrospectively analysed using T-cell receptor beta sequencing. This clone appeared many times. There is no known antigen for this receptor. Base quality data are lacking; no much larger clone is found one base away. Sequencing was carried out using blood. This receptor was identified in a female donor with papillary thyroid cancer or a benign thyroid nodule (not recorded which). Some clones in this sample may be carry-over from other donors' samples. The rearrangement joined TRBV18 to TRBJ2-3, with 8 central nucleotides matching TRBD1. The CDR3 reads CASSRQGDTQYF. The DNA reads TGTGCCAGCTCGCGACAGGGGGATACGCAGTATTTT.